A single sample is the source of the 21 T cell receptor beta chains below, sequenced in a study of regulatory T cells in long-lasting Graves disease. Regarding time point: newly diagnosed GD, antithyroid drugs for less than 3 months. RNA isolated from PBMCs was used to make the TCR library. Construction of TCR beta libraries relied on iRepertoire HTBI primers and on Arm-PCR targeting CDR3 regions. One entry per CDR3 protein, called by TCRdb with MiXCR from the multiplex PCR reads. The sample consists of approximately 440,000 distinct CDR3 sequences, around 15% of them appearing once. Separately, the same data were catalogued under a study of T cells in Graves' hyperthyroidism and ophthalmopathy.

Here the sequenced sample was peripheral blood mononuclear cells (PBMCs), taken at new diagnosis, from a patient treated with antithyroid drugs. The source is a man aged 40-50 years with Graves disease.

The rearrangement joins TRBV5-5 to TRBJ2-1; TRBD2 matches 9 bases. CDR3 length equals 19 residues. Germline CDR1 is SGHKS and CDR2 is YYEKEE (reference sequence). With 0 bases clipped from V and 3 bases from J, the junction kept 13 bases outside the gene matches. The CDR3 reads CASSLVASGILPHYNEQFF. The CDR3 DNA follows: TGTGCCAGCAGCTTGGTCGCTAGCGGGATTTTACCCCACTACAATGAGCAGTTCTTC. Drawing the rest from reference TRBV5-5 and TRBJ2-1, the complete variable domain is DAGVTQSPTHLIKTRGQQVTLRCSPISGHKSVSWYQQVLGQGPQFIFQYYEKEERGRGNFPDRFSARQFPNYSSELNVNALLLGDSALYLCASSLVASGILPHYNEQFFGPGTRLTVL.

Ten or more counts support this clonotype. The gene calls are TRBV30 and TRBJ2-5, with a weak D call TRBD1 (6 bases). The CDR3 runs 15 residues. From germline, CDR1 is GTSNPN and CDR2 SVGIG (reference sequence). V was cut by 2 bases and J by 1 base, with 14 bases left in between. CDR3 sequence reads: CAWSLGQGIQETQYF. The CDR3, as DNA: TGTGCCTGGAGTTTGGGGCAGGGGATCCAAGAGACCCAGTACTTC.

With regard to this clonotype: One end of the junction fails to match germline, which may point to a read error. V is TRBV11-2 and J is TRBJ1-1; no reliable D call. This CDR3 is 16 amino acids long. The V gene's germline CDR1 is SGHAT and CDR2 FQNNGV. The CDR3 loop reads CASSQERRTWNTEAFF. The CDR3 DNA sequence: TGCGCCAGCAGCCAAGAGAGGAGGACTTGGAACACTGAAGCTTTCTTT.

The J gene is TRBJ1-1, the V gene TRBV11-2; 9 nucleotides agree with TRBD1. The CDR3 loop spans 14 amino acids. Looked up from germline, CDR1 is SGHAT and CDR2 is FQNNGV. V lost 3 bases, J lost 5 bases, and 4 bases stayed unmatched. The chain's CDR3 is CASSLGTGMTEAFF. For the CDR3, the DNA is TGTGCCAGCAGCTTGGGGACAGGGATGACTGAAGCTTTCTTT.

This clonotype was counted only a few times. A junction end diverges from the germline sequence, so it may reflect a read error. The rearrangement joins TRBV5-1 to TRBJ2-1; D unclear. The DNA end is more similar to TRBJ2-5, so the J call may be wrong. Germline V gives CDR1 SGHRS, CDR2 YFSETQ. The CDR3 is 15 residues long. CDR3 nucleotides: TGCGCCAGCAGCTTGGGACGGCTGGCGCAAGTGACCCAGTACTTC. This gives the protein CASSLGRLAQVTQYF.

The chain combines TRBV7-2 with TRBJ2-1, with D possibly being TRBD1 (5 bases). The germline CDR1 and CDR2 sequences are SGHTA and FQGNSA. This CDR3 is built from 15 residues. The V and J ends lost 1 base and 9 bases respectively, with 16 bases between them. CDR3 region: CASSLGQGIYPEQFF. Written as DNA, the CDR3 is TGTGCCAGCAGCTTAGGGCAGGGCATTTATCCTGAGCAGTTCTTC.

V gene TRBV6-2 or TRBV6-3 combines with J gene TRBJ1-1; D remains unclear. Per the germline V gene, CDR1 is MNHEY and CDR2 is SVGEGT. The CDR3 length is 12 residues. Deletions cut 7 bases from V and 5 bases from J, with 11 bases between. The CDR3 reads CASIGSGTEAFF. CDR3 in DNA: TGTGCCAGCATAGGGTCGGGAACTGAAGCTTTCTTT.

This clonotype was found a few times. The chain joins TRBV20-1 to TRBJ1-6, with TRBD1 identical over 7 bases. CDR3 length: 16 amino acids. In germline, CDR1 is DFQATT, CDR2 SNEGSKA (reference sequence). Trimming removed 6 bases from V and 0 bases from J; junction bases left unmatched: 8. The CDR3: CSARDSLSSYNSPLHF. The CDR3 nucleotides are TGCAGTGCCCGGGACAGCCTCAGCTCCTATAATTCACCCCTCCACTTT.

This chain joins TRBV15 and TRBJ1-5; no definite D call. V shed 1 base and J shed 10 bases, with 14 bases lying between them. Germline V gene data show CDR1 as LNHNV and CDR2 as YYDKDF (reference sequence). CDR3 length equals 14 residues. CDR3 nucleotide sequence: TGTGCCACCAGCAGAGTTGACTCTCGAGGACCCCAGCATTTT. Encoded protein: CATSRVDSRGPQHF.

About this clonotype itself: This may be a read error: a much more frequent sequence differs by one nucleotide. This rearrangement joins TRBV27 to TRBJ2-1; D may be TRBD1 (6 bases). Per the germline V gene, CDR1 is MNHEY and CDR2 is SMNVEV (reference sequence). The CDR3 is made up of 14 amino acids. V was trimmed by 8 bases and J by 10 bases, leaving 21 bases between them. The CDR3: CASVRTARHSEQFF. DNA for the CDR3: TGTGCCAGCGTACGGACAGCCCGACACTCCGAGCAGTTCTTC.

This clonotype was counted at least ten times. The V and J genes are TRBV20-1 and TRBJ2-7; D might be TRBD2 (6 bases). Trimming took 5 bases from V and 1 from J, leaving 15 bases between them. This CDR3 has 14 amino acids. Germline CDR1 and CDR2: DFQATT and SNEGSKA (reference sequence). CDR3 nucleotides: TGCAGTGCTTGGGATTTAGCGGTGTCCTACGAGCAGTACTTC. The encoded protein is CSAWDLAVSYEQYF.

This clonotype was seen a few times. The CDR3 DNA sequence: TGTGCCAGCAGCCAATTGTCCCTTTTGGGGGGGATGCAGCCCCAGCATTTT. Amino acid sequence: CASSQLSLLGGMQPQHF. The V and J genes are TRBV7-8 and TRBJ1-5, with D possibly matching TRBD1 (5 bases). Per the germline V gene, CDR1 is SGHVS and CDR2 is FQNEAQ. The germline V and J ends were trimmed by 5 bases and 7 bases, with 24 bases remaining between them. The CDR3 contains 17 residues.

Many counts were recorded for this clonotype. This chain links TRBV27 with TRBJ2-1, with 9 positions matching TRBD2. Germline CDR1 MNHEY, CDR2 SMNVEV (reference sequence). V was clipped by 3 bases and J by 9 bases; unmatched bases: 18. The length of the CDR3 is 18 residues. This chain's CDR3 is CASSFGSPGLASSSEQFF. Here the CDR3 DNA reads TGTGCCAGCAGTTTTGGCTCGCCGGGACTAGCTTCGTCCAGTGAGCAGTTCTTC.

This clonotype showed up many times. The rearrangement joins TRBV6-1 to TRBJ2-5, with 9 bases lining up with TRBD1. V lost 5 bases and J lost 4; bases outside the gene matches: 5. The CDR3 is 14 residues long. Germline-derived CDR1 and CDR2 are MNHNS and SASEGT. This CDR3 reads CASSPGQGRETQYF. The CDR3 bases are TGTGCCAGCAGTCCGGGACAGGGCCGAGAGACCCAGTACTTC.

This clonotype was detected many times. The chain is built from TRBV28 and TRBJ1-2; D ambiguous. Trimming stripped 6 bases from V and 4 bases from J, with 18 bases between. This CDR3 spans 15 amino acids. CDR1 MDHEN and CDR2 SYDVKM come from the germline V gene. The CDR3 DNA reads TGTGCCAGCAGCCCCTTGAATCAGGTTCCCTATGGCTACACCTTC. It encodes CASSPLNQVPYGYTF.

The rearrangement joins TRBV5-5 to TRBJ1-3, with D unclear. V was shortened by 1 base and J by 2 bases, with 10 bases between the two germline ends. This CDR3 comprises 15 residues. Germline loops: CDR1 SGHKS, CDR2 YYEKEE (reference sequence). CDR3 DNA: TGTGCCAGCAGCTTGAGGGCAGAAACTGGAAACACCATATATTTT. It translates to CASSLRAETGNTIYF.

With regard to this clonotype: This clone may be a read error of a much larger clone one base away. V usage is TRBV27 and J usage is TRBJ1-1, with D hard to call. Germline lookup yields CDR1 MNHEY and CDR2 SMNVEV (reference sequence). CDR3 length: 15 residues. V was pared by 3 bases and J by 0 bases, with 11 bases between. In DNA form, the CDR3 reads TGTGCCAGCAGTTTTATTGATGACATGAACACTGAAGCTTTCTTT. Encoded protein: CASSFIDDMNTEAFF.

In its sample, this clonotype was seen many times. V is TRBV30 and J is TRBJ1-5; D remains ambiguous. Germline V CDR1 and CDR2: GTSNPN, SVGIG (reference sequence). This CDR3 contains 12 residues. With 0 bases removed from V and 9 bases from J, the gap between germline ends came to 9 bases. For the CDR3, the DNA is TGTGCCTGGAGTGTACCGGGTGGGCCCCAGCATTTT. It specifies CAWSVPGGPQHF.

This clonotype has at least ten counts. Written as DNA, the CDR3 is TGTGCCAGCAGTTTACTAGCGGGGATCACAGATACGCAGTATTTT. Translating gives CASSLLAGITDTQYF. The chain couples TRBV28 to TRBJ2-3, with TRBD2 matching over 9 bases. Losses at the gene ends were 2 bases for V and 2 bases for J; bases not matched to a gene: 2. This CDR3 is 15 amino acids long. Germline CDR1 reads MDHEN; CDR2 reads SYDVKM.

Ten or more counts support this clonotype. The chain combines TRBV7-2 with TRBJ2-7; TRBD2 matches 10 bases. The germline CDR1 and CDR2 sequences are SGHTA and FQGNSA. The CDR3 has 14 amino acids. J was trimmed by 9 bases and V by 5 bases; bases with no gene match: 10. CDR3 protein: CASSISGRPLGQYF. CDR3 DNA: TGTGCCAGCAGCATTAGCGGGAGGCCCTTGGGGCAGTACTTC.

This clonotype was seen repeatedly, ten times or more. The chain combines TRBV5-1 with TRBJ2-7, with 7 positions matching TRBD1. J lost 5 bases, V lost 4 bases, and 12 bases had no gene match. The CDR3 spans 15 residues. Germline CDR1 and CDR2: SGHRS and YFSETQ. The CDR3 DNA reads TGCGCCAGCAGCCCCCCCCACGACAGGGTACACGAGCAGTACTTC. Residues: CASSPPHDRVHEQYF.